The 7 T cell receptor beta chains below come from one sample, sequenced in a study of patients and donors after allogeneic stem cell transplantation. Via MiXCR, TCRdb re-called the RT-PCR reads, giving one row per CDR3 protein. The table lists roughly 940,000 distinct CDR3 sequences, roughly 18% of them singletons. The sequencing sample was made of blood, either unsorted or a sorted T cell fraction (not recorded which). The receptors shown here come from a human donor who was either an allogeneic HSCT recipient or a stem cell or donor lymphocyte infusion donor (not recorded which). It is not recorded whose cells these are; they may come from a transplant donor.

The chain combines TRBV30 with TRBJ2-7; D is tentatively TRBD1 or TRBD2 (5 bases each). CDR1 and CDR2 from the germline V gene are GTSNPN and SVGIG (reference sequence). This CDR3 has 13 amino acids. Trimming removed 5 bases at V and 3 bases at J, with 14 bases between. The CDR3 DNA follows: TGTGCCTGGGACCCCGGGACCGGCTACGAGCAGTACTTC. Amino acid sequence: CAWDPGTGYEQYF.

In its sample, this clonotype was seen a few times. The CDR3 loop is CASSVTSGSPYEQYF. CDR3 coding DNA: TGTGCCAGCAGTGTCACTAGCGGGAGCCCCTACGAGCAGTACTTC. The gene calls are TRBV6-1 and TRBJ2-7; TRBD2 aligns across 11 bases. Germline values: CDR1 MNHNS, CDR2 SASEGT. Trimming at V came to 4 bases and at J to 2 bases, leaving 4 bases not matched to a gene. This CDR3 is built from 15 residues.

The rearrangement uses TRBV4-2 and TRBJ1-5; 9 positions agree with TRBD1. Losses at the gene ends were 5 bases for V and 4 bases for J; bases not matched to a gene: 3. CDR3 length equals 14 residues. Germline V gives CDR1 LGHNA, CDR2 YNFKEQ. The CDR3 DNA follows: TGTGCCAGCAGCTGGGACAGGGCGAATCAGCCCCAGCATTTT. Its protein product is CASSWDRANQPQHF.

The gene calls are TRBV30 and TRBJ1-2, with 8 positions matching TRBD1. The CDR3 is made up of 13 amino acids. Germline CDR1 reads GTSNPN; CDR2 reads SVGIG (reference sequence). Germline trimming cut 5 bases from V and 4 bases from J; bases unmatched to any gene: 6. CDR3 amino acids: CAWWADRVYGYTF. CDR3 DNA: TGTGCCTGGTGGGCGGACAGGGTCTATGGCTACACCTTC.

The V and J genes are TRBV7-2 and TRBJ2-1, with 7 bases lining up with TRBD1. The CDR3 totals 16 residues. Trimming cost V 8 bases and J 2 bases; bases outside gene matches: 12. CDR1 is SGHTA, CDR2 FQGNSA, per germline. CDR3 DNA: TGTGCCAGCTCCCCCCCAGGGACAGCCACCTACAATGAGCAGTTCTTC. It specifies CASSPPGTATYNEQFF.

This chain joins TRBV5-1 and TRBJ2-7, with 14 bases matching TRBD2. Looked up from germline, CDR1 is SGHRS and CDR2 is YFSETQ. V gave up 3 bases and J gave up 2 bases; unmatched junction bases: 13. The CDR3 consists of 19 residues. This chain's CDR3 is CASSSRRTSGRFLTYEQYF. CDR3 DNA: TGCGCCAGCAGCTCCAGGAGGACTAGCGGGAGGTTCTTAACCTACGAGCAGTACTTC.

The J gene is TRBJ1-1, the V gene TRBV7-2; 7 bases are shared with TRBD1. This CDR3 region has 14 residues. With V trimmed by 5 bases and J by 5 bases, 8 bases remained unmatched. Germline V gives CDR1 SGHTA, CDR2 FQGNSA. In DNA form, the CDR3 reads TGTGCCAGCAGCATCCTACAGGGGAGAACTGAAGCTTTCTTT. Translating gives CASSILQGRTEAFF.